Listed below are T cell receptor beta chains from one sample, sequenced in a study of radiotherapy plus CTLA-4 blockade in lung cancer. Clones were read by immunoSEQ multiplex PCR, and TCRdb kept only the in-frame ones, dropping some. The sample has roughly 110,000 clones; over 75% are singletons. The source was peripheral blood, collected from a patient treated with radiotherapy plus ipilimumab. The source of these receptors is a human donor with non-small cell lung cancer that progressed on radiotherapy plus ipilimumab. Some clones in this sample may be carry-over from other donors' samples. Both conserved end residues are part of each CDR3. The D gene is left open where the match is weak. Clone sizes are given selectively: once, few, many, or a class where the clone is expanded.

>TRBJ1-5|.|.|TRBV19|14
CASSILAFNQPQHF
TGTGCCAGTAGTATTTTAGCCTTTAATCAGCCCCAGCATTTT
>TRBJ1-2|.|TRBD1|TRBV7-3|14
CASSLIGTGSSKTF
TGTGCCAGCAGCTTAATAGGGACAGGTTCGTCGAAGACCTTC
>TRBJ2-5|.|.|TRBV18|15
CASSLLRQGRETQYF
TGTGCCAGCTCACTCCTCAGGCAGGGGAGAGAGACCCAGTACTTC
>TRBJ2-3|.|TRBD2|TRBV5-1|16
CASSLGLAGGVDTQYF
TGCGCCAGCAGCTTGGGACTAGCGGGCGGGGTAGATACGCAGTATTTT
>TRBJ2-7|.|.|TRBV10-2|10
CASRGNEQYF
TGCGCCAGCAGGGGGAACGAGCAGTACTTC
>TRBJ2-7|once|.|TRBV7-6|15
CASSLGSRVGGEQYF
TGTGCCAGCAGCTTAGGGTCCAGGGTCGGGGGCGAGCAGTACTTC
>TRBJ2-3|.|.|TRBV27|14
CASAGTENTDTQYF
TGTGCCAGTGCCGGGACCGAGAACACAGATACGCAGTATTTT
>TRBJ1-2|.|TRBD1|TRBV28|15
CASSPRDRGFYGYTF
TGTGCCAGCAGTCCGCGGGACAGGGGTTTCTATGGCTACACCTTC
>TRBJ1-1|.|.|TRBV6-5|14
CASSYGGWGTEAFF
TGTGCCAGCAGTTACGGGGGATGGGGCACTGAAGCTTTCTTT
>TRBJ2-7|.|.|TRBV5-8|14
CASSPGQRSYEQYF
TGTGCCAGCAGCCCTGGACAGAGATCCTACGAGCAGTACTTC
>TRBJ1-3|.|TRBD1|TRBV28|15
CASTFLTGGSNTIYF
TGTGCCAGCACCTTCCTAACAGGGGGATCGAACACCATATATTTT
>TRBJ2-6|.|TRBD1|TRBV4-2|16
CASSLTGVTGANVLTF
TGTGCCAGCAGCCTGACAGGGGTGACTGGGGCCAACGTCCTGACTTTC
>TRBJ2-2|once|.|TRBV5-1|14
CASGGGVNTGELFF
TGCGCCAGCGGAGGGGGGGTGAACACCGGGGAGCTGTTTTTT
>TRBJ2-3|.|.|TRBV7-9|14
CASHPGAQSDTQYF
TGTGCCAGCCACCCGGGGGCCCAATCAGATACGCAGTATTTT
>TRBJ1-2|.|TRBD1|TRBV5-4|17
CASSRASDRVRLYGYTF
TGTGCCAGCAGCCGAGCCTCCGACAGGGTCCGGCTGTATGGCTACACCTTC
>TRBJ1-1|.|.|TRBV2|13
CASSDPPPAEAFF
TGTGCCAGCAGTGACCCCCCCCCGGCTGAAGCTTTCTTT
>TRBJ2-3|.|TRBD2|TRBV7-2|16
CASSFSSGGAEDTQYF
TGTGCCAGCAGCTTTAGTAGCGGGGGGGCCGAAGATACGCAGTATTTT
>TRBJ1-3|few|TRBD1|TRBV19|17
CASSTPGTAYSGNTIYF
TGTGCCAGTAGTACTCCCGGGACAGCCTACTCTGGAAACACCATATATTTT
>TRBJ2-2|.|TRBD1|TRBV7-8|17
CASSTNIDRGRRGELFF
TGTGCCAGCAGCACAAACATCGACAGGGGGCGACGCGGGGAGCTGTTTTTT
>TRBJ2-1|.|.|TRBV5-1|15
CASSYRVNPFNEQFF
TGCGCCAGCAGCTACAGGGTAAACCCTTTCAATGAGCAGTTCTTC
>TRBJ1-5|once|.|TRBV7-2|16
CASSLMSGHGNQPQHF
TGTGCCAGCAGCTTAATGTCTGGTCATGGCAATCAGCCCCAGCATTTT
>TRBJ1-1|.|TRBD1|TRBV4-3|19
CASSRYAQGENMMNTEAFF
TGCGCCAGCAGCCGGTACGCACAGGGGGAAAACATGATGAACACTGAAGCTTTCTTT
>TRBJ2-5|.|TRBD2|TRBV7-7|15
CASSLGLAGQETQYF
TGTGCTAGCAGTCTGGGGCTAGCGGGGCAAGAGACCCAGTACTTC
>TRBJ1-6|.|TRBD1|TRBV6-5|14
CASSSRGQGAALHF
TGTGCCAGCAGTTCTCGGGGACAGGGGGCGGCCCTCCACTTT
>TRBJ2-7|few|.|TRBV13|15
CASSLVPGAGDEQYF
TGTGCCAGCAGCTTAGTGCCAGGGGCGGGGGACGAGCAGTACTTC
>TRBJ2-1|few|.|TRBV6-1|13
CASNPRDAGEQFF
TGTGCCAGCAACCCTCGGGACGCTGGGGAGCAGTTCTTC
>TRBJ1-1|.|.|TRBV7-2|14
CASSRGHEYGEAFF
TGTGCCAGCAGCCGGGGACATGAGTATGGTGAAGCTTTCTTT
>TRBJ1-2|few|.|TRBV7-3|15
CASTPSADGSYGYTF
TGTGCCAGCACCCCCAGTGCGGACGGATCCTATGGCTACACCTTC
>TRBJ2-1|.|.|TRBV5-5|13
CASEGTSYNEQFF
TGTGCCAGCGAGGGGACCTCCTACAATGAGCAGTTCTTC
>TRBJ2-3|once|TRBD1|TRBV9|14
CASSEGQRTDTQYF
TGTGCCAGCAGCGAGGGACAGCGCACAGATACGCAGTATTTT
>TRBJ1-2|few|.|TRBV9|15
CASSVDSLPSYGYTF
TGTGCCAGCAGCGTAGACAGCCTGCCTTCATATGGCTACACCTTC
>TRBJ2-2|.|TRBD2|TRBV18|15
CASSPARGGTGELFF
TGTGCCAGCTCACCAGCACGGGGGGGCACCGGGGAGCTGTTTTTT
>TRBJ2-2|.|.|TRBV7-2|15
CASSYDTQNTGELFF
TGTGCCAGCAGCTATGACACCCAGAACACCGGGGAGCTGTTTTTT
>TRBJ1-3|once|.|TRBV11-3|15
CASSLGQGAGNTIYF
TGTGCCAGCAGCTTAGGTCAAGGGGCCGGAAACACCATATATTTT
>TRBJ2-7|.|.|TRBV28|13
CASSFGRAYEQYF
TGTGCCAGCAGTTTCGGCCGGGCGTACGAGCAGTACTTC
>TRBJ2-5|.|.|TRBV29-1|13
CSEKTGSLETQYF
TGCAGCGAGAAAACAGGGAGCTTAGAGACCCAGTACTTC
>TRBJ2-7|.|.|TRBV28|14
CASSLLGFSYEQYF
TGTGCCAGCAGTTTACTGGGGTTCTCCTACGAGCAGTACTTC
>TRBJ2-3|.|.|TRBV7-3|12
CASSPGTDTQYF
TGTGCCAGCAGCCCAGGCACAGATACGCAGTATTTT
>TRBJ1-1|.|TRBD1|TRBV18|14
CASSPDRGNTEAFF
TGTGCCAGCTCACCCGACAGGGGCAACACTGAAGCTTTCTTT
>TRBJ2-1|.|TRBD1|TRBV10-3|12
CAISGGVDEQFF
TGTGCCATATCAGGGGGCGTCGATGAGCAGTTCTTC
>TRBJ2-3|.|.|TRBV4-3|18
CASSQDPSAGEITDTQYF
TGCGCCAGCAGCCAAGATCCGTCGGCAGGGGAGATTACAGATACGCAGTATTTT
>TRBJ1-2|.|TRBD1|TRBV7-3|15
CASSLGPGQFGSYTF
TGTGCCAGCAGCTTAGGGCCGGGACAGTTCGGAAGCTACACCTTC
>TRBJ1-6|.|TRBD1|TRBV19|16
CASSDRDRGYNSPLHF
TGTGCCAGTTCTGACCGGGACAGGGGCTATAATTCACCCCTCCACTTT
>TRBJ1-4|.|TRBD1|TRBV19|15
CASRPSGTENEKLFF
TGTGCCAGTAGACCTTCCGGGACAGAGAATGAAAAACTGTTTTTT
>TRBJ2-2|.|.|TRBV29-1|14
CSVKGTAKEGELFF
TGCAGCGTTAAGGGGACGGCCAAGGAGGGGGAGCTGTTTTTT